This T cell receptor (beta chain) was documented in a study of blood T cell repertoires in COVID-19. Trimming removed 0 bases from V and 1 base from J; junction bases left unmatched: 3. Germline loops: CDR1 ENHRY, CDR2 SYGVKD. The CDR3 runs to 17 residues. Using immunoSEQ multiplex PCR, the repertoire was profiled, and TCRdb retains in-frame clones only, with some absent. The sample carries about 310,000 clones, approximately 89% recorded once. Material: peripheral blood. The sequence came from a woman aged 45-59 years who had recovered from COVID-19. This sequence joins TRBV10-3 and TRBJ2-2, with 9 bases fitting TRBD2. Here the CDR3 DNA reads TGTGCCATCAGTGAGTCGATGACTAGCGGGAACACCGGGGAGCTGTTTTTT. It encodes CAISESMTSGNTGELFF.